Listed here are 14 T cell receptor beta chains from one sample, sequenced in a study of OX40 agonist ivuxolimab in advanced cancers. Assay used: immunoSEQ multiplex PCR; TCRdb lists only in-frame clones, some missing. The sample comprises 50,000 to 70,000 clones, about 81% of which are singletons, and 2.1% rests with the top ten. The sample was CD4+ or CD8+ T cells sorted from blood, taken in a trial of the OX40 agonist ivuxolimab. These receptor sequences come from an adult with an advanced solid tumor such as melanoma, head and neck, liver or kidney cancer.

The chain has TRBV18 and TRBJ2-1, with D maybe TRBD2 (6 bases). The CDR3 is made up of 15 amino acids. V was trimmed by 4 bases and J by 0 bases, leaving 10 bases between them. The germline V gene has CDR1 KGHSH and CDR2 LQKENI. The CDR3 reads CASSRGIDSYNEQFF. Here the CDR3 DNA reads TGTGCCAGCTCACGCGGGATCGACTCCTACAATGAGCAGTTCTTC.

This chain connects TRBV5-1 to TRBJ2-2; 8 bases align to TRBD2. The CDR3 runs 17 residues. V gave up 0 bases and J gave up 3 bases; unmatched junction bases: 7. Per the germline V gene, CDR1 is SGHRS and CDR2 is YFSETQ. The CDR3 loop reads CASSLGTGTRDTGELFF. In nucleotides, the CDR3 is TGCGCCAGCAGCTTGGGTACCGGGACTAGAGACACCGGGGAGCTGTTTTTT. The full variable domain, rest sourced from reference TRBV5-1 and TRBJ2-2, is KAGVTQTPRYLIKTRGQQVTLSCSPISGHRSVSWYQQTPGQGLQFLFEYFSETQRNKGNFPGRFSGRQFSNSRSEMNVSTLELGDSALYLCASSLGTGTRDTGELFFGEGSRLTVL.

This clone was seen only once. CDR3 in amino acids: CASRGQTYNEQFF. CDR3 DNA: TGCGCCAGCAGGGGACAGACCTACAATGAGCAGTTCTTC. The genes are TRBV5-1 and TRBJ2-1; the match to TRBD1 covers 7 bases. Per the germline V gene, CDR1 is SGHRS and CDR2 is YFSETQ. The CDR3 spans 13 residues. The V and J ends lost 5 bases and 2 bases, in that order; junction bases with no gene match: 1.

A few counts support this clone. V gene TRBV5-6 combines with J gene TRBJ2-2; D possibly corresponds to TRBD2 (5 bases). Between the trimmed V and J ends, which lost 2 bases and 8 bases, there was a span of 16 bases. This CDR3 has 15 residues. Germline V gene lookup returns CDR1 SGHDT and CDR2 YYEEEE. This chain's CDR3 is CASSLIGLGGGELFF. The CDR3 DNA follows: TGTGCCAGCAGCTTAATCGGCCTTGGCGGGGGGGAGCTGTTTTTT.

This clone has a handful of counts. The chain recombines TRBV5-1 with TRBJ2-5, with 11 bases fitting TRBD2. The germline V gene encodes CDR1 SGHRS and CDR2 YFSETQ. This CDR3 has 16 amino acids. V trimming: 0 bases; J trimming: 3 bases; junction bases outside the gene matches: 4. This chain's CDR3 is CASSLGQLAGEETQYF. CDR3 DNA: TGCGCCAGCAGCTTGGGGCAACTAGCGGGGGAAGAGACCCAGTACTTC. Full variable domain (rest looked up from reference TRBV5-1 and TRBJ2-5): KAGVTQTPRYLIKTRGQQVTLSCSPISGHRSVSWYQQTPGQGLQFLFEYFSETQRNKGNFPGRFSGRQFSNSRSEMNVSTLELGDSALYLCASSLGQLAGEETQYFGPGTRLLVL.

This clone was detected only once. The chain couples TRBV11-2 to TRBJ2-5; no clear D. CDR1 and CDR2 from the germline V gene are SGHAT and FQNNGV. V lost 4 bases to trimming and J lost 4 bases, with 10 bases between them. The CDR3 contains 13 residues. The CDR3 protein is CASSSYTPETQYF. For the CDR3, the DNA is TGTGCCAGCAGCTCTTATACCCCAGAGACCCAGTACTTC.

The genes are TRBV5-8 and TRBJ2-1, with a possible D match to TRBD2 (5 bases). Trimming pared 5 bases from V and 2 bases from J, leaving 11 bases between. Germline V CDR1 and CDR2: SGHTS, YDEGEE. The CDR3 covers 14 residues. CDR3 coding DNA: TGTGCCAGCAGTGAAGCGGTGACCTACAATGAGCAGTTCTTC. Protein sequence: CASSEAVTYNEQFF.

V is TRBV4-2 and J is TRBJ2-7, with D possibly matching TRBD1 (6 bases). Trimming shortened V by 2 bases and J by 5 bases, and 10 bases separated the two germline ends. The germline V gene has CDR1 LGHNA and CDR2 YNFKEQ. This CDR3 spans 13 amino acids. The CDR3 spells CASSQQQGDEQYF. In DNA form, the CDR3 reads TGTGCCAGCAGCCAACAACAGGGAGACGAGCAGTACTTC.

This rearrangement joins TRBV25-1 to TRBJ1-1, with TRBD1 matching 7 bases. CDR3 length equals 14 residues. Unmatched junction bases numbered 5, after V lost 4 bases and J lost 3 bases. Germline V gives CDR1 MGHDK, CDR2 SYGVNS. In DNA form, the CDR3 reads TGTGCCAGCAGTGCCCAGACAGGGCACACTGAAGCTTTCTTT. Protein sequence: CASSAQTGHTEAFF.

The chain recombines TRBV29-1 with TRBJ2-5; TRBD1 matches at 9 bases. There are 12 residues in the CDR3. V dropped 5 bases and J dropped 4; count of bases not matched to a gene: 2. Germline V gene data show CDR1 as SQVTM and CDR2 as ANQGSEA. CDR3 nucleotides: TGCAGCGTTACGACAGGGGGAGAGACCCAGTACTTC. Translated: CSVTTGGETQYF.

The chain recombines TRBV11-2 with TRBJ2-1, with D perhaps matching TRBD1 or TRBD2 (5 bases each). Trimming removed 1 base from V and 3 bases from J, with 7 bases in between. CDR1 SGHAT and CDR2 FQNNGV come from the germline V gene. The CDR3 covers 14 residues. The CDR3 DNA reads TGTGCCAGCAGCTTAGGGGACCACTACAATGAGCAGTTCTTC. Translated, it gives CASSLGDHYNEQFF.

The sample holds a few counts of this clone. The chain couples TRBV18 to TRBJ2-5, with 9 bases that match TRBD2. The CDR3 runs 15 residues. The germline V gene has CDR1 KGHSH and CDR2 LQKENI. Germline trimming cut 2 bases from V and 2 bases from J; bases unmatched to any gene: 3. Here the CDR3 reads CASSPGLAGQETQYF. CDR3 sequence (DNA): TGTGCCAGCTCACCAGGCCTAGCGGGGCAAGAGACCCAGTACTTC. The full variable domain, rest sourced from reference TRBV18 and TRBJ2-5, is NAGVMQNPRHLVRRRGQEARLRCSPMKGHSHVYWYRQLPEEGLKFMVYLQKENIIDESGMPKERFSAEFPKEGPSILRIQQVVRGDSAAYFCASSPGLAGQETQYFGPGTRLLVL.

The chain couples TRBV19 to TRBJ1-1, with 8 bases lining up with TRBD1. V was clipped by 4 bases and J by 4 bases; unmatched bases: 11. Germline V lookup: CDR1 LNHDA, CDR2 SQIVND (reference sequence). CDR3 size: 16 residues. The CDR3 region has the DNA TGTGCCAGTAGTACAACAGGACAGGGTTTGGGCACTGAAGCTTTCTTT. Translating gives CASSTTGQGLGTEAFF.

The V call is TRBV28, the J call TRBJ2-4; TRBD1 agrees at 7 bases. Trimming removed 0 bases from V and 2 bases from J; junction bases left unmatched: 7. The CDR3 has 17 residues. Germline V CDR1 and CDR2: MDHEN, SYDVKM. The CDR3, as DNA: TGTGCCAGCAGTTTATGGGGCGAGGGGGCGACCAAAAACATTCAGTACTTC. Translated: CASSLWGEGATKNIQYF.